Detailed here is one T cell receptor beta chain. Profiled with immunoSEQ multiplex PCR; TCRdb holds only in-frame clones, not every one. The table shows around 99,000 clones, with 75% to 90% occurring only once. This sample was included in a study of blood T cell repertoires in COVID-19. Across the whole study: The United States, Italy and Spain were the sources of the acute and convalescent COVID-19 samples. T cells, B-cell-depleted T cells, or PBMCs supplied cDNA or gDNA.

Germline V lookup: CDR1 MNHEY, CDR2 SMNVEV (reference sequence). Trimming took 4 bases from V and 3 from J; bases not matched to a gene: 1. The CDR3 runs 15 residues. The origin of this receptor is a human donor in a cohort sampled during active COVID-19. This chain links TRBV27 with TRBJ2-7; 15 bases fit TRBD2. Material: peripheral blood. This chain's CDR3 is CASSWGLAGGYEQYF. Written as DNA, the CDR3 is TGTGCCAGCAGTTGGGGACTAGCGGGGGGCTACGAGCAGTACTTC.